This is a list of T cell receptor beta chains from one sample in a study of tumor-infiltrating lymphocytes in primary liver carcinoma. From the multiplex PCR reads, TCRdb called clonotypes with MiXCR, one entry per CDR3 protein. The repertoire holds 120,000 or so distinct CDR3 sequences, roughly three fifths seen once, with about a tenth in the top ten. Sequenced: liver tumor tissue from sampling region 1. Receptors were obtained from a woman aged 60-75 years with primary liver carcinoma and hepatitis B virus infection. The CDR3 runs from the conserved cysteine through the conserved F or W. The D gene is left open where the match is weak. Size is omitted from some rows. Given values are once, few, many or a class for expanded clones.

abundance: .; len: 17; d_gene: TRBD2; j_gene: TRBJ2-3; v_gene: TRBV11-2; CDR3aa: CVSSLAGLTYTSDMQYF; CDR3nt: TGTGTCAGCAGCTTAGCGGGACTAACGTACACGTCAGATATGCAGTATTTT
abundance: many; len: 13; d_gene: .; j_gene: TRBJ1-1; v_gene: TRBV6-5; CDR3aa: CASSRIGNTEAFF; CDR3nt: TGTGCCAGCAGTCGTATAGGGAACACTGAAGCTTTCTTT
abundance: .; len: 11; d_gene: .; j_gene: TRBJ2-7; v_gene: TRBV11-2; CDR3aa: CVSNVGYEQYF; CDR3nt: TGTGTCAGCAACGTCGGCTACGAGCAGTACTTC
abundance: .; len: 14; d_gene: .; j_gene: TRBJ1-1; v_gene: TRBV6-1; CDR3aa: CASSMGAMNTEPFF; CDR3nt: TGTGCCAGCAGTATGGGGGCCATGAACACTGAACCTTTCTTT
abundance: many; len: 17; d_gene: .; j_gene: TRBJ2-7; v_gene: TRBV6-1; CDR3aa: CASSESWLNNRGYEQYF; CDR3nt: TGTGCCAGCAGTGAAAGCTGGCTGAACAATAGAGGCTACGAGCAGTACTTC
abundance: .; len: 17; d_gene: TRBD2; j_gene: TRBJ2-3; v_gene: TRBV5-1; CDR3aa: CASSSKSASGNTDTQYF; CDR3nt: TGCGCCAGCAGCTCTAAATCGGCTAGCGGGAACACAGATACGCAGTATTTT
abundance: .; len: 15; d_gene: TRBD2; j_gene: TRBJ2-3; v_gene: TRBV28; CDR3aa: CVSSLGLAGGDTQYF; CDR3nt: TGTGTCAGCAGTTTGGGACTAGCGGGAGGCGATACGCAGTATTTT
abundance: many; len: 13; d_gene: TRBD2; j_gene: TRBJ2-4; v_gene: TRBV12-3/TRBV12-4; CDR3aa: CASSLRTSGSFHF; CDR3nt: TGTGCCAGCAGTTTAAGGACTAGCGGGAGTTTCCACTTC
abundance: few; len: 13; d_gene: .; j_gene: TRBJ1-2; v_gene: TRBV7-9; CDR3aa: CASSLDGAAGYTF; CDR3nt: TGTGCCAGCAGCTTAGATGGGGCCGCTGGCTACACCTTC
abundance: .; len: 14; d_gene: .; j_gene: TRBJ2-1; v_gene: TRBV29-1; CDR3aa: CSVHQTGWYNEEFF; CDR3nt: TGCAGCGTTCATCAGACCGGGTGGTACAATGAAGAGTTCTTC
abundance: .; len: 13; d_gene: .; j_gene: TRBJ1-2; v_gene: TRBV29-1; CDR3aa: CSAPSTTNYDYTF; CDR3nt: TGCAGCGCCCCCTCGACCACTAACTATGACTACACCTTC